The rows below give T cell receptor beta chains drawn from one sample of a study of T cell responses to AZD1222 COVID-19 vaccine. Method: immunoSEQ multiplex PCR; TCRdb's copy keeps in-frame clones and lacks some. The sample lists around 120,000 clones, 92% occurring once. Sequencing used peripheral blood, obtained 28 days after the second AZD1222 dose. The receptors originated from an adult who received the AZD1222 COVID-19 vaccine. Both conserved end residues are part of each CDR3.

V: TRBV4-2; J: TRBJ2-7; CDR3: CASSQDLWGGGSYEQYF
V: TRBV19; J: TRBJ1-1; CDR3: CASSKGKGADTEAFF
V: TRBV6-2/TRBV6-3; J: TRBJ2-3; CDR3: CASSSPTRHTDTQYF
V: TRBV7-9; J: TRBJ2-3; CDR3: CASSAYRDTQYF
V: TRBV7-8; J: TRBJ1-4; CDR3: CASSHNEKLFF
V: TRBV28; J: TRBJ2-4; CDR3: CASSLYIGQGSGAKNIQYF
V: TRBV18; J: TRBJ2-7; CDR3: CASSQSRDRLYEQYF
V: TRBV14; J: TRBJ2-7; CDR3: CASSQEVYTPEYF
V: TRBV2; J: TRBJ2-5; CDR3: CASSTTGAPTETQYF
V: TRBV6-5; J: TRBJ1-4; CDR3: CASSYSTGATNEKLFF
V: TRBV3-1/TRBV3-2; J: TRBJ2-3; CDR3: CASSQDPGAWGTDTQYF
V: TRBV7-2; J: TRBJ1-4; CDR3: CASSSRRSSEKLFF
V: TRBV12-3/TRBV12-4; J: TRBJ1-2; CDR3: CASSYDRGQGYTF
V: TRBV19; J: TRBJ2-3; CDR3: CASSPTGSTDTQYF
V: TRBV7-2; J: TRBJ2-2; CDR3: CASSLWGGNTGELFF
V: TRBV6-5; J: TRBJ1-1; CDR3: CASRPQAGYFTEAFF
V: TRBV2; J: TRBJ2-6; CDR3: CAVLWDFLGEGANVLTF
V: TRBV7-6; J: TRBJ2-7; CDR3: CASSLATPAVLQLAEAYEQYF
V: TRBV6-2/TRBV6-3; J: TRBJ1-5; CDR3: CASSYDRDRGDQPQHF
V: TRBV7-9; J: TRBJ2-1; CDR3: CASSLVGGLARGNEQFF
V: TRBV6-5; J: TRBJ1-4; CDR3: CASRGTGMEKLFF
V: TRBV19; J: TRBJ1-5; CDR3: CASSIYAGAQQPQHF
V: TRBV10-3; J: TRBJ1-4; CDR3: CAISESPTGGNEKLFF
V: TRBV29-1; J: TRBJ1-1; CDR3: CSVLQGQPEAFF
V: TRBV18; J: TRBJ1-2; CDR3: CASSPASRGQGSYGYTF
V: TRBV19; J: TRBJ1-5; CDR3: CASSIQRGPTSPQPQHF
V: TRBV3-1/TRBV3-2; J: TRBJ1-6; CDR3: CASSQDRQYNSPLHF
V: TRBV18; J: TRBJ2-3; CDR3: CASSPTDVNTDTQYF
V: TRBV6-5; J: TRBJ2-7; CDR3: CASKPGTIYEQYF
V: TRBV28; J: TRBJ1-2; CDR3: CASSQITQADGYTF
V: TRBV7-9; J: TRBJ2-7; CDR3: CASSAKPGSDPYEQYF
V: TRBV6-1; J: TRBJ2-4; CDR3: CASSEAGAKNIQYF
V: TRBV28; J: TRBJ2-5; CDR3: CASSPSKETQYF
V: TRBV2; J: TRBJ1-2; CDR3: CASSWGSQVYGYTF
V: TRBV29-1; J: TRBJ1-2; CDR3: CSVVQGAGGGYTF
V: TRBV2; J: TRBJ2-5; CDR3: CASSDRQGSETQYF
V: TRBV18; J: TRBJ2-3; CDR3: CASSLAGYTDTQYF
V: TRBV6-5; J: TRBJ1-2; CDR3: CASSSTGGRGYTF
V: TRBV6-5; J: TRBJ1-2; CDR3: CASSYYLPRDNYGYTF
V: TRBV2; J: TRBJ1-2; CDR3: CASSEFYSKRPGYTF
V: TRBV5-1; J: TRBJ2-1; CDR3: CASGTVGNNEQFF
V: TRBV28; J: TRBJ1-2; CDR3: CASSLGRSYGYTF
V: TRBV5-4; J: TRBJ2-1; CDR3: CASSSPSLAGDRNEQFF
V: TRBV3-1/TRBV3-2; J: TRBJ1-1; CDR3: CASSGDRSSEAFF
V: TRBV5-1; J: TRBJ2-3; CDR3: CASSFQASTDTQYF
V: TRBV6-1; J: TRBJ2-1; CDR3: CASSEPPSGAYNEQFF
V: TRBV29-1; J: TRBJ2-7; CDR3: CSVAGQAYHPYEQYF